The 17 T cell receptor beta chains below come from one sample, sequenced in a study of blood T cell repertoires in COVID-19. TCRdb's table, derived via immunoSEQ multiplex PCR, lists solely in-frame clones and lacks some. Among 65,000 to 95,000 clones, 89% were seen once, and the ten largest hold 10% to 15%. The sample was peripheral blood. The receptors derive from a man in his 70s with active or convalescent COVID-19.

The V call is TRBV7-8, the J call TRBJ1-2; D remains unclear. The germline gives CDR1 SGHVS, CDR2 FQNEAQ. This CDR3 contains 14 residues. V was pared by 1 base and J by 4 bases, with 10 bases between. CDR3 protein: CASSLETGFYGYTF. CDR3 DNA: TGTGCCAGCAGCTTAGAGACGGGATTCTATGGCTACACCTTC.

The chain is built from TRBV5-6 and TRBJ1-2, with TRBD1 identical over 8 bases. V shed 5 bases and J 0 bases; nucleotides not matched to a gene: 9. Germline V gene lookup returns CDR1 SGHDT and CDR2 YYEEEE. This CDR3 region has 16 residues. CDR3 amino acids: CASSSALGQANYGYTF. For the CDR3, the DNA is TGTGCCAGCAGTTCCGCTCTGGGACAGGCTAACTATGGCTACACCTTC.

J is TRBJ1-5 and V is TRBV2; D remains ambiguous. Between the trimmed V and J ends, which lost 6 bases and 4 bases, there was a span of 16 bases. Germline values: CDR1 SNHLY, CDR2 FYNNEI. This CDR3 is 15 amino acids long. The DNA for the CDR3 is TGTGCCAGCAGCCCCGAGAGGGTCGGGAATCAGCCCCAGCATTTT. It yields the protein CASSPERVGNQPQHF. Together with reference TRBV2 and TRBJ1-5, the CDR3 gives the full variable domain: EPEVTQTPSHQVTQMGQEVILRCVPISNHLYFYWYRQILGQKVEFLVSFYNNEISEKSEIFDDQFSVERPDGSNFTLKIRSTKLEDSAMYFCASSPERVGNQPQHFGDGTRLSIL.

This chain connects TRBV6-5 to TRBJ1-1; D is possibly TRBD1 (5 bases). Trimming removed 5 bases from V and 1 base from J, with 8 bases in between. Per germline, CDR1 MNHEY and CDR2 SVGAGI. The CDR3 covers 13 residues. CDR3 DNA sequence: TGTGCCAGCAGTACTCAGGGGAACACTGAAGCTTTCTTT. Encoded protein: CASSTQGNTEAFF.

The chain couples TRBV10-3 to TRBJ2-3; TRBD2 might be the D (5 bases). The V gene's germline CDR1 is ENHRY and CDR2 SYGVKD. The CDR3 sequence is 15 residues long. V was cut by 5 bases and J by 0 bases, with 12 bases left in between. Here the CDR3 reads CAISLEGLSTDTQYF. CDR3 nucleotides: TGTGCCATCAGTCTAGAGGGCCTGAGCACAGATACGCAGTATTTT.

V usage is TRBV2 and J usage is TRBJ1-3, with a tentative D call TRBD1 (5 bases). Per the germline V gene, CDR1 is SNHLY and CDR2 is FYNNEI. The CDR3 has 14 amino acids. V lost 3 bases and J 6 bases, leaving 12 bases between the germline ends. The CDR3 region is CASSEQGFENTIYF. In nucleotides, the CDR3 is TGTGCCAGCAGTGAGCAGGGTTTTGAAAACACCATATATTTT.

J is TRBJ2-2 and V is TRBV7-9; D unresolved. V lost 11 bases and J lost 7, with 20 bases in between. This CDR3 has 14 residues. Germline V gives CDR1 SEHNR, CDR2 FQNEAQ (reference sequence). The CDR3: CAGGGPQSDGELFF. In nucleotides, the CDR3 is TGTGCCGGTGGTGGGCCCCAGTCGGACGGGGAGCTGTTTTTT.

The chain carries TRBV7-9 and TRBJ1-6; 8 bases match TRBD1. This CDR3 has 16 amino acids. Germline CDR1 and CDR2: SEHNR and FQNEAQ (reference sequence). The trim removed 4 bases at V and 7 bases at J, leaving 9 bases unmatched. The CDR3 DNA reads TGTGCCAGCAGCTCAGACAGGGGCGCTTGGAATTCACCCCTCCACTTT. Its translation is CASSSDRGAWNSPLHF.

This clone showed up just a few times. V usage is TRBV10-3 and J usage is TRBJ1-2, with D perhaps matching TRBD1 (5 bases). Germline CDR1 and CDR2: ENHRY and SYGVKD. Trimming cost V 0 bases and J 8 bases, with 10 bases left between them. The CDR3 is made up of 13 amino acids. CDR3 coding DNA: TGTGCCATCAGTGAGTCGACAGAGAGAGGCTACACCTTC. It codes for CAISESTERGYTF.

A few counts support this clone. This chain connects TRBV5-4 to TRBJ1-2; 7 nucleotides match TRBD1. Germline CDR1 is SGHNT and CDR2 is YYREEE (reference sequence). This CDR3 is built from 16 residues. V lost 3 bases to trimming and J lost 3 bases; unmatched junction nucleotides: 11. The CDR3 sequence is CASSSLGGGVDYGYTF. The CDR3 nucleotides read TGTGCCAGCAGCTCCCTCGGAGGGGGCGTCGACTATGGCTACACCTTC.

The rearrangement joins TRBV5-4 to TRBJ1-1, with 8 bases aligning to TRBD1. V was pared by 0 bases and J by 5 bases, with 3 bases of the junction left unmatched. CDR3 length equals 14 residues. Germline-derived CDR1 and CDR2 are SGHNT and YYREEE (reference sequence). The CDR3 spells CASSLGQGMTEAFF. DNA for the CDR3: TGTGCCAGCAGCTTGGGACAGGGGATGACTGAAGCTTTCTTT.

This chain uses TRBV24-1 with TRBJ2-7, with D possibly TRBD1 on 7 matching bases. Germline CDR1 and CDR2: KGHDR and SFDVKD. The V and J ends lost 3 bases and 3 bases respectively, with 14 bases between them. The CDR3 runs 15 residues. CDR3 in DNA: TGTGCCACCAGTGATGGTGGCGGGGACAGCTACGAGCAGTACTTC. Translating it yields CATSDGGGDSYEQYF.

The chain joins TRBV19 to TRBJ1-5, with 8 bases fitting TRBD1. V was pared by 6 bases and J by 5 bases, with 9 bases of the junction left unmatched. This CDR3 region has 15 residues. Germline CDR1 LNHDA, CDR2 SQIVND (reference sequence). DNA for the CDR3: TGTGCCAGTAGACCAGACAGGGGTGGTTATCAGCCCCAGCATTTT. Translation gives CASRPDRGGYQPQHF.

This clone was seen a handful of times. The chain carries TRBV6-2 or TRBV6-3 and TRBJ2-1; D uncertain. V lost 2 bases and J 4 bases, leaving 6 bases between the germline ends. The CDR3 runs 13 residues. Per germline, CDR1 MNHEY and CDR2 SVGEGT. CDR3 residues: CASSYLQYNEQFF. The CDR3 nucleotides read TGTGCCAGCAGTTACCTCCAGTACAATGAGCAGTTCTTC.

This clone was counted once. V usage is TRBV21-1 and J usage is TRBJ1-5. TRBV21-1 is a known pseudogene. CDR3 length: 17 amino acids. This CDR3 reads CASSKAKRSYSNQPQHF. The CDR3 DNA reads TGTGCCAGCAGCAAAGCCAAGAGAAGTTATAGCAATCAGCCCCAGCATTTT.

This chain links TRBV2 with TRBJ2-7; 7 bases align to TRBD2. The length of the CDR3 is 15 residues. With 1 base clipped from V and 0 bases from J, the junction kept 3 bases outside the gene matches. Germline CDR1 and CDR2: SNHLY and FYNNEI. CDR3 DNA: TGTGCCAGCAGTGAAGGACTAGCTGTCTCCTACGAGCAGTACTTC. Translated: CASSEGLAVSYEQYF. The full variable domain, with the rest looked up from reference TRBV2 and TRBJ2-7, is EPEVTQTPSHQVTQMGQEVILRCVPISNHLYFYWYRQILGQKVEFLVSFYNNEISEKSEIFDDQFSVERPDGSNFTLKIRSTKLEDSAMYFCASSEGLAVSYEQYFGPGTRLTVT.

CDR3 residues: CAVAGGAEWGQYF. CDR3 nucleotide sequence: TGTGCCGTGGCGGGGGGAGCCGAATGGGGGCAGTACTTC. This chain links TRBV10-3 with TRBJ2-7; 8 nucleotides align to TRBD2. This CDR3 is built from 13 residues. V shed 11 bases and J 9 bases; nucleotides not matched to a gene: 15. CDR1 ENHRY and CDR2 SYGVKD come from the germline V gene.